This T cell receptor beta chain was found in a study of breast tumors, draining lymph nodes, adjacent tissues. TCRdb used MiXCR to reprocess the multiplex PCR reads, holding one entry per CDR3 protein. The sample yields approximately 89,000 distinct CDR3 sequences, around 28% seen once. The J segment lost 8 bases and the V segment lost 5 bases, leaving 11 bases of the junction unmatched. Germline CDR1 is SGHTA and CDR2 is FQGTGA. This CDR3 is 15 amino acids long. Study conclusions and caveats: Tumor T cell lymph node origin was a supported hypothesis, not proven. Compared with lymph nodes, tumors were less diverse; compared with nontumor tissue, more.

Samples came from axillary lymph nodes draining the breast cancer. As concerns this clonotype: Its antigen is as yet unknown.

The source material was axillary lymph node tissue. The rearrangement joins TRBV7-3 to TRBJ2-3, with 9 bases identical to TRBD1. This TCR was sampled from a female donor with breast cancer. Some clones in this sample may be carry-over from other donors' samples. CDR3: CASSARDRAGGTQYF. CDR3 in DNA: TGTGCCAGCAGCGCCCGGGACAGGGCTGGTGGTACGCAGTATTTT.